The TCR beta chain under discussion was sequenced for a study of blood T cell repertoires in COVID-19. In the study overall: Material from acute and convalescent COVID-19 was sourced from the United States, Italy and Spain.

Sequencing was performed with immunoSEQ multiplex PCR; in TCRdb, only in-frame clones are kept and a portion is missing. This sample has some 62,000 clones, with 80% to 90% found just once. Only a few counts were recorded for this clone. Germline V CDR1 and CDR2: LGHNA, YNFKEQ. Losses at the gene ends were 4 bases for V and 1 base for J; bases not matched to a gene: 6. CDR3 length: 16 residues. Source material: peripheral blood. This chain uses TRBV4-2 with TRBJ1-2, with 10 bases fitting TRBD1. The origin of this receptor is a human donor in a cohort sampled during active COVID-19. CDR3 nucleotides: TGTGCCAGCAGCCCCTCGGACAGGGGGGTTAACTATGGCTACACCTTC. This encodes CASSPSDRGVNYGYTF.